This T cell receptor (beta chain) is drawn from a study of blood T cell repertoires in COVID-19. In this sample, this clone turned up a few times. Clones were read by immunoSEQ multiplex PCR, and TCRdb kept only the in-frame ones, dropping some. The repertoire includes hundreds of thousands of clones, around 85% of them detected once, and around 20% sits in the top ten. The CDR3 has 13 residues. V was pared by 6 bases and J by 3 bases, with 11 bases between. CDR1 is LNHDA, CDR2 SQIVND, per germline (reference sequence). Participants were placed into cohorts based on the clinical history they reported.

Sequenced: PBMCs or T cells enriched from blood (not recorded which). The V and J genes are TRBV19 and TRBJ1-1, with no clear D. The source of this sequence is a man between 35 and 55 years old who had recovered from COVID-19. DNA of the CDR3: TGTGCCAGTAGGGCTAGAGTTGACACTGAAGCTTTCTTT. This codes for CASRARVDTEAFF.